This T cell receptor (beta chain) was profiled in a study of CD8+ T cells in alopecia areata. On the study more broadly: It was 6 to 18 months of tofacitinib, and then there were 6 months off drug. The percentage of affected scalp area served as the score of severity for treated patients.

Of note for this clone: What it recognizes is unknown.

Sequencing templates came from extracted RNA that was reverse transcribed into cDNA. This table comes from immunoSEQ multiplex PCR, and its TCRdb copy is limited to in-frame clones, with some not included. Here the sample spans about 300,000 clones, 55% to 70% being singletons. Germline V gene lookup returns CDR1 SGHDN and CDR2 FVKESK. The CDR3 has 16 amino acids. Trimming cost V 4 bases and J 8 bases, with 22 bases left between them. Documented treatment: oral pan-JAK inhibitor, 5-10 mg twice daily. Study-level results: Links between baseline CD8+ expansion and response need larger treated cohorts.

V is TRBV14 and J is TRBJ2-3, with D possibly being TRBD1 or TRBD2 (5 bases each). The receptor was isolated from a human donor with alopecia areata. The sequencing used CD4+ T cells sorted from blood, collected at week 24, from a patient treated with tofacitinib. Written as DNA, the CDR3 is TGTGCCAGCAGCCGAGAGCAAGGGGATATTGGGGGTACGCAGTATTTT. This codes for CASSREQGDIGGTQYF.